These 23 T cell receptor beta chains were all obtained from the same sample, sequenced in a study of neurological immune-mediated disorders. Each CDR3 protein is one row after TCRdb ran MiXCR on the 5' RACE reads. The sample records roughly 56,000 distinct CDR3 sequences, roughly 10% being singletons. The source material was PBMCs. These receptors were obtained from a man aged 55-75 years in good health.

The chain combines TRBV20-1 with TRBJ1-1; 8 bases match TRBD1. J gave up 1 base and V 2 bases, and 3 bases lay outside the gene matches. Germline-derived CDR1 and CDR2 are DFQATT and SNEGSKA (reference sequence). This CDR3 has 14 amino acids. The CDR3 sequence is CSARRQGSNTEAFF. The CDR3 DNA reads as TGCAGTGCTAGAAGACAGGGGTCGAACACTGAAGCTTTCTTT.

The table lists this clonotype with many counts. The V gene is TRBV7-2, the J gene TRBJ2-3, with a possible D match to TRBD2 (5 bases). V was trimmed by 1 base and J by 1 base, leaving 9 bases between them. CDR1 and CDR2 from the germline V gene are SGHTA and FQGNSA. This CDR3 is 15 amino acids long. The CDR3 coding sequence is TGTGCCAGCAGCTTAGTATTCGGGGGCACAGATACGCAGTATTTT. This gives the protein CASSLVFGGTDTQYF.

This clonotype was seen more than once but under ten times. V is TRBV6-2 or TRBV6-3 and J is TRBJ2-7, with D possibly matching TRBD1 (6 bases). This CDR3 has 13 amino acids. Trimming stripped 8 bases from V and 3 bases from J, with 14 bases between. Per germline, CDR1 MNHEY and CDR2 SVGEGT. The CDR3 bases are TGTGCCAGCCCCGGGGACACGAACTACGAGCAGTACTTC. Encoded protein: CASPGDTNYEQYF.

As regards this clonotype: This may be a read error, as it is one base from a much larger clone. This sequence joins TRBV24-1 and TRBJ2-1; D assignment may be TRBD1 or TRBD2 (5 bases each). CDR3 size: 16 residues. V lost 3 bases to trimming and J lost 2 bases, with 13 bases between them. From germline, CDR1 is KGHDR and CDR2 SFDVKD. CDR3 DNA: TGTGCCACCAGTGATGCCGACATGGGGGCCTACAATGAGCAGTTCTTC. This translates into CATSDADMGAYNEQFF.

This clonotype was seen many times. The rearrangement uses TRBV18 and TRBJ2-7, with D perhaps matching TRBD1 (6 bases). CDR1 and CDR2 (germline): KGHSH, LQKENI. V lost 2 bases to trimming and J lost 0 bases, with 11 bases between them. This CDR3 comprises 15 residues. The CDR3 spells CASSPGGSSSYEQYF. The CDR3 coding sequence is TGTGCCAGCTCACCAGGGGGCTCAAGCTCCTACGAGCAGTACTTC.

This clonotype was picked up many times. The J gene is TRBJ1-1, the V gene TRBV11-2, with D hard to call. Germline loops: CDR1 SGHAT, CDR2 FQNNGV. With 7 bases removed from V and 0 bases from J, the gap between germline ends came to 12 bases. This CDR3 has 14 residues. The CDR3 sequence is CASTRIGLNTEAFF. The CDR3, as DNA: TGTGCCAGCACTCGCATAGGGCTGAACACTGAAGCTTTCTTT.

For this clonotype: A read error may be the cause here, since a much bigger clone is one base away. The chain uses TRBV7-8 and TRBJ2-1; D not resolved. Trimming left V 7 bases short and J 9 bases short, with 13 bases between. Germline V gene sequence: CDR1 SGHVS, CDR2 FQNEAQ. The length of the CDR3 is 12 residues. The CDR3 nucleotides read TGTGCCAGCACCTCACCCCGGGTTGAGCAGTTCTTC. Translation: CASTSPRVEQFF.

The table lists this clonotype with many counts. This chain joins TRBV7-9 and TRBJ2-7, with 9 bases aligning to TRBD2. The CDR3 is made up of 15 amino acids. Germline V gene sequence: CDR1 SEHNR, CDR2 FQNEAQ (reference sequence). J lost 9 bases, V lost 5 bases, and 14 bases had no gene match. DNA of the CDR3: TGTGCCAGCAGCACCGAGCGAGCGGGGGGAAGAGGGCAGTACTTC. Protein: CASSTERAGGRGQYF. Variable domain in full (rest from reference TRBV7-9 and TRBJ2-7): DTGVSQNPRHKITKRGQNVTFRCDPISEHNRLYWYRQTLGQGPEFLTYFQNEAQLEKSRLLSDRFSAERPKGSFSTLEIQRTEQGDSAMYLCASSTERAGGRGQYFGPGTRLTVT.

This clonotype was seen ten or more times. The CDR3 region is CASSFTRGGYEQYF. The CDR3 nucleotides are TGCGCCAGCAGCTTTACGCGGGGGGGCTACGAGCAGTACTTC. The chain couples TRBV5-1 to TRBJ2-7; 9 nucleotides align to TRBD2. Germline lookup yields CDR1 SGHRS and CDR2 YFSETQ. V lost 2 bases and J lost 3; bases outside the gene matches: 3. The CDR3 spans 14 residues. Full variable domain (remainder filled in from reference TRBV5-1 and TRBJ2-7): KAGVTQTPRYLIKTRGQQVTLSCSPISGHRSVSWYQQTPGQGLQFLFEYFSETQRNKGNFPGRFSGRQFSNSRSEMNVSTLELGDSALYLCASSFTRGGYEQYFGPGTRLTVT.

With respect to this clonotype: A read error may produce the germline difference seen at one junction end. The CDR3 reads CSVTGTPNRGTQPHHF. The DNA of the CDR3 is TGCAGTGTAACCGGGACCCCGAATCGAGGCACTCAGCCCCACCATTTT. The chain recombines TRBV20-1 with TRBJ1-5, with a weak D call TRBD1 (5 bases). Germline lookup yields CDR1 DFQATT and CDR2 SNEGSKA (reference sequence). The CDR3 covers 16 residues.

This clonotype was seen repeatedly, ten times or more. V gene TRBV4-3 combines with J gene TRBJ2-5; D is undetermined. CDR1 LGHNA and CDR2 YSLEER come from the germline V gene. The CDR3 length is 14 residues. V lost 4 bases, J lost 5 bases, and 14 bases lay in between. CDR3 bases: TGCGCCAGCAGCCCCAGCCGCCTCCGGGAGACCCAGTACTTC. Translating gives CASSPSRLRETQYF.

This clonotype was observed at least ten times. The V call is TRBV3-1, the J call TRBJ2-1; 10 bases are a match to TRBD1. The germline gives CDR1 LGHDT, CDR2 YNNKEL (reference sequence). This CDR3 has 15 amino acids. Trimming removed 1 base from V and 7 bases from J; junction bases left unmatched: 4. The CDR3 DNA follows: TGTGCCAGCAGCCAAGGGACAGGGGGAAGGAATGAGCAGTTCTTC. Encoded protein: CASSQGTGGRNEQFF.

This clonotype has ten or more counts. The V gene is TRBV5-1, the J gene TRBJ2-1; a weak D match, TRBD2 (6 bases). CDR3 length: 13 residues. V lost 9 bases to trimming and J lost 3 bases, with 13 bases between them. CDR1 is SGHRS, CDR2 YFSETQ, per germline. The CDR3 sequence is CATSGGNYNEQFF. As DNA, the CDR3 is TGCGCCACATCCGGGGGTAACTACAATGAGCAGTTCTTC.

This clonotype occurred many times. This chain links TRBV10-3 with TRBJ2-1; unclear D gene. Trimming took off 0 bases at V and 8 bases at J, with 8 bases between the two ends. Germline V lookup: CDR1 ENHRY, CDR2 SYGVKD. The CDR3 has 13 residues. This CDR3 is CAISESKYYEQFF. The DNA of the CDR3 is TGTGCCATCAGTGAGTCGAAATATTATGAGCAGTTCTTC.

This clonotype was counted at least ten times. The chain uses TRBV5-1 and TRBJ2-7, with 7 bases identical to TRBD1. After removal of 4 bases from V and 3 bases from J, the junction contained 7 bases not matched to a gene. The CDR3 sequence is 14 residues long. From germline, CDR1 is SGHRS and CDR2 YFSETQ. Written as DNA, the CDR3 is TGCGCCAGCAGCCCCGCCAGGGGGATCTACGAGCAGTACTTC. Translating gives CASSPARGIYEQYF.

This clonotype was observed at least ten times. The V gene is TRBV20-1, the J gene TRBJ1-6, with a tentative D call TRBD1 (5 bases). The CDR3 extends over 16 amino acids. V lost 3 bases and J 0 bases, leaving 12 bases between the germline ends. Germline loops: CDR1 DFQATT, CDR2 SNEGSKA (reference sequence). Written as DNA, the CDR3 is TGCAGTGCTAGGGTTGAGGGGAGCTCCTATAATTCACCCCTCCACTTT. Its translation is CSARVEGSSYNSPLHF.

A few counts support this clonotype. The rearrangement uses TRBV19 and TRBJ1-4; 9 bases line up with TRBD1. The junction had 8 bases not matched to a gene; V was cut back by 9 bases and J by 3 bases. The germline V gene encodes CDR1 LNHDA and CDR2 SQIVND (reference sequence). The CDR3 runs to 15 residues. CDR3 protein: CASNRGRFANEKLFF. CDR3 nucleotides: TGTGCCAGCAACAGGGGGCGCTTCGCTAATGAAAAACTGTTTTTT. The full variable domain, completed using reference TRBV19 and TRBJ1-4, is DGGITQSPKYLFRKEGQNVTLSCEQNLNHDAMYWYRQDPGQGLRLIYYSQIVNDFQKGDIAEGYSVSREKKESFPLTVTSAQKNPTAFYLCASNRGRFANEKLFFGSGTQLSVL.

This clonotype has a count of ten or more. The V and J genes are TRBV12-3 or TRBV12-4 and TRBJ1-4, with 9 bases fitting TRBD1. V shed 9 bases, J shed 8 bases, and the junction held 7 bases outside the gene matches. This CDR3 region has 13 residues. The CDR3 DNA sequence: TGTGCCAGTACCGGGACAGGGAAAGAAAAACTGTTTTTT. This codes for CASTGTGKEKLFF.

This clonotype was seen many times. This rearrangement joins TRBV20-1 to TRBJ1-5, with TRBD1 matching over 9 bases. CDR1 is DFQATT, CDR2 SNEGSKA, per germline (reference sequence). This CDR3 has 19 amino acids. The ends lost 1 base at V and 0 bases at J; junction bases unmatched: 13. This CDR3 reads CSARAPVGYRGLSNQPQHF. DNA for the CDR3: TGCAGTGCTAGAGCCCCGGTGGGCTACAGGGGGCTTAGCAATCAGCCCCAGCATTTT.

Comment on this clonotype: Likely a read error: the CDR3 ends without its conserved phenylalanine or tryptophan. The DNA is left out, because the CDR3 cannot be placed on it with certainty; the CDR3 is given as TCRdb lists it. V and J are TRBV5-1 and TRBJ2-6. Germline V gene sequence: CDR1 SGHRS, CDR2 YFSETQ. A total of 16 residues make up the CDR3, ends included. The chain's CDR3 is CASSLAARSGANVMTL.

This sequence joins TRBV3-1 and TRBJ2-6; the D call may be TRBD1 or TRBD2 (5 bases each). The CDR3 length is 20 residues. The germline V and J ends were trimmed by 0 bases and 1 base, with 19 bases remaining between them. Germline-derived CDR1 and CDR2 are LGHDT and YNNKEL (reference sequence). CDR3 in amino acids: CASSQEGTGFVGSGANVLTF. The CDR3 DNA is TGTGCCAGCAGCCAAGAGGGGACCGGGTTCGTGGGATCTGGGGCCAACGTCCTGACTTTC.

This clonotype occurred many times. The V gene is TRBV18, the J gene TRBJ2-1; D remains ambiguous. Trimming took 8 bases from V and 2 from J, leaving 4 bases between them. This CDR3 is built from 11 residues. The germline CDR1 and CDR2 sequences are KGHSH and LQKENI. CDR3 in DNA: TGTGCCAGCGCGGCCTACAATGAGCAGTTCTTC. This codes for CASAAYNEQFF.

This clonotype was detected ten times or more. This rearrangement joins TRBV2 to TRBJ1-1; a possible D gene is TRBD1 (6 bases). The CDR3 is made up of 14 amino acids. The germline CDR1 and CDR2 sequences are SNHLY and FYNNEI. Trimming left V 8 bases short and J 3 bases short, with 16 bases between. The DNA of the CDR3 is TGTGCCAGCCTTAAGGACAGACTTGACACTGAAGCTTTCTTT. Protein: CASLKDRLDTEAFF.